This T cell receptor beta chain derives from a study of cytomegalovirus exposure and HLA in healthy donors (dated by TCRdb to between 2016 and 2019). Regarding the complete study: According to an earlier analysis of several hundred of the donors, about 180 million T cells yielded roughly 100 million unique TCR beta sequences and less than 300 Gb of sequence data. The number of typed donors differed by locus: about 620-630 for A, B, C, DRB1 and DQB1; 500 to 550 for DQA1; around 610 for DPA1; and some 450 for DPB1. Both class I and class II loci were covered by HLA typing, at four-digit resolution. Besides the first cohort of around 700 subjects, a separate validation cohort made up of 120 different subjects was used. Five DR-DQ haplotypes were handled as single units for association and clustering, since linkage in the cohort was strong. An early release that covered about 600 HLA-typed donors contained about 300 gigabases of sequencing data and 75 million to 100 million unique TCR sequences. Rather than drawing on any new phenotypic data, the later analysis identified candidate immune exposures from TCR beta sequences and the way those sequences occurred across donors. To predict cytomegalovirus infection status, the study brought together high-throughput TCR immunosequencing, statistical association of individual TCRs with disease status, and machine learning. A later genetic analysis used genome-wide SNP genotypes for about three fifths of the 666 donors, treating that subset as a discovery cohort. Of the 300 to 450 genotyped donors, approximately 81% were placed in the genetic ancestry cluster associated with self-reported Caucasian donors. To decide whether each TCR beta V gene segment behaved as functional or pseudogenic, an earlier analysis of some 540 of the donors relied on high-throughput TCR beta sequencing. The aim of the study was to test whether cataloging public T cell receptors could identify signatures of past pathogen exposure. A later analysis re-examined previously published TCR beta repertoires from over 500 donors and added high-resolution HLA genotyping to investigate patterns of TCR occurrence. Using immunosequencing, the study profiled T cell repertoires from some 670 subjects and related those repertoires to cytomegalovirus serostatus. Among about 390 genotyped donors of the cohort, an average of around 240,000 unique TCR beta nucleotide sequences were sequenced per donor, roughly 18% of them non-productive. Every repertoire in the discovery cohort had been generated on one and the same sequencing platform. Donor age, sex, ethnicity and CMV serostatus were compiled together with the repertoire data. What the research found in general, with its limitations: Correlated functional status among segregating V segments might reflect linkage disequilibrium, but an unknown experimental factor could not be ruled out. In this cohort, only TCR beta chains were sequenced, and detectable features were limited by the absence of alpha or paired-chain data. Most CMV-associated TCR beta chains appeared to be HLA-restricted in a later analysis, and the HLA associations seemed to be driven largely by CMV exposure. The earlier analysis of some 540 of the donors excluded seventeen rarely observed V segments, including chromosome 9 orphons, because counts were too low. A further reported finding was that TCR beta sequences accurately predicted the HLA-A and HLA-B alleles for most subjects in the first cohort. Immune exposure information for the cohort was limited to CMV serostatus. The classifier was reported to diagnose cytomegalovirus status with high specificity and sensitivity in both the original cohort and the validation cohort. The 87-base-pair reads could not distinguish some IMGT-functional V segments, including TRBV6-2 and TRBV6-3, so those segments were excluded. Compared with equally common non-associated chains, HLA-associated TCR beta chains in a later analysis were more clonally expanded and had lower generation probabilities. At a false discovery rate of 0.05, a later analysis linked 16,951 TCR beta sequences to specific HLA alleles. A cluster of highly shared sequence variants was judged likely to represent a technical artifact of the sequencing pipeline. In a later analysis, several top co-occurrence clusters were reported to appear linked to parvovirus B19, influenza, CMV and Epstein-Barr virus. Most TCR sequences were seen in very few donors, while some public TCRs were found in many individuals. In a later genetic analysis, fewer N-insertions in productive TCRs were reported among donors in an Asian-associated ancestry cluster than the roughly 710-donor mean. The presence/absence analyses assumed that sequencing depth was roughly uniform across donors, and that assumption may not be true. A few of the identified cytomegalovirus-associated TCR beta chains were confirmed in vitro to be specific for cytomegalovirus antigens. In the study, 150 to 200 TCR beta chains were listed as associated with cytomegalovirus. It was suggested by the authors that the approach could potentially be generalized to other disease states and immunological phenotypes. In a later analysis, TCR association rates were found to vary across HLA loci, with the most associated TCRs seen for DRB1 alleles and the fewest for HLA-C alleles. HLA typing was unavailable for some donors at each locus, so association tests used only the typed subset. Assigning TCR associations to individual alleles was difficult when HLA alleles, especially DR and DQ, strongly co-occurred. In a later genetic analysis, a missense DCLRE1C variant was associated with V-gene and J-gene trimming of TCR beta chains, and the association was replicated in an independent cohort. In an earlier analysis of some 640 of the donors, most TCR beta V segments were observed in productive rearrangements about 90% or about 30% of the time, broadly matching IMGT annotations.

Trimming takes 6 bases off V and 5 bases off J; junction bases not matched to a gene: 5. Its CDR3 holds 13 amino acids, cysteine through phenylalanine. Only the CDR3 part of the read is kept: 39 bases, read in frame from the first base. CDR1 is given as WSHSY and CDR2 as SAAADI, both from the germline V gene. This clone came up once. The clone's antigen remains unknown. No much larger clonotype is one base removed from it; base qualities were not supplied. Receptor amplification or capture employed the immunoSEQ multiplex PCR assay. A mixture of 60 forward primers for TCR Vbeta segments and 13 reverse primers for TCR Jbeta segments was used in the multiplex PCR. Amplification of the CDR3 region of rearranged TCR beta genes was performed with a multiplex PCR assay on genomic DNA. Amplified TCR beta libraries were sequenced as 87-base-pair reads on the Illumina HiSeq System. Turning to the authors' computational methods: Across the roughly 640 repertoires, a later analysis counted some 80 million unique TCR beta chains, roughly 11 million of which were shared by at least two donors. A nearest-neighbor algorithm error-corrected the raw reads and collapsed the reads into unique sequences, merging closely related sequences to remove PCR and sequencing errors. CDR3 sequences were aligned to IMGT reference sequences to assign V, D and J gene segments. For a sequence to be retained, a match of at least six nucleotides was required to both a V gene segment and a J gene segment. Rearrangements were called productive when the CDR3 lacked stop codons and stayed in frame with V and J; all others were non-productive. CDR3 was defined according to IMGT convention as the region running from the second conserved V-encoded cysteine to the conserved J-encoded phenylalanine. The earlier analysis of some 550 of the donors excluded any sequence lacking an unambiguous match to a single V gene segment. An earlier analysis of over 450 of the donors classified V segments as functional when productive rearrangements were above 56.7% and as segregating when the standard deviation between donors was above 5%. A statistical classification framework was developed to diagnose cytomegalovirus status using the catalog of TCR beta chain sequences. In a later analysis, TCR nucleotide sequences were compared against IMGT/GENE-DB human TR gene sequences so that V and J genes could be assigned. Using the TCRdist pipeline, a later analysis assigned CDR3 sequences along with most-parsimonious VDJ recombination scenarios. A later analysis defined each TCR beta chain by its CDR3 amino acid sequence plus V-gene family, and excluded reads lacking a unique V-gene family. A later analysis removed 592 highly shared, low-generation-probability nucleotide sequences to deal with suspected cross-contamination and a sequencing artifact. In a later analysis, a clonal expansion index was calculated for each public chain from normalized within-repertoire ranks of inferred template counts. In a later analysis, generation probabilities were computed with a VDJ recombination model fitted to out-of-frame rearrangements, and the resulting probabilities were checked against IGoR. Hypergeometric tests were used in a later analysis to score TCR-TCR, TCR-HLA and TCR-CMV co-occurrence, with a repertoire-size bias correction applied to the TCR pairs. False discovery rates were estimated in a later analysis by permuting HLA or CMV assignments 20 times. In a later analysis, co-occurring TCRs were grouped using DBSCAN, and TCRdist sequence similarity was added for clustering within HLA-allele-positive subsets. For co-occurrence clustering, repertoires with fewer than 30,000 or more than 120,000 public chains were excluded, along with about five repertoires with anomalous nucleotide sharing. What TCRdb holds here is the immuneACCESS table cut down to in-frame rearrangements. Part of the clones is not present; checked against another copy, under half of the missing clones reflect an unresolved V gene, and the others are unexplained. V and J calls and clone size are those listed in that table; D and trimming were worked out from the DNA. This sample gives about 130,000 clones in total; 65% to 80% of them show up just once. Less than 2% of the sample is taken by the ten largest.

In total, over 600 healthy bone marrow donors made up the cohort. Cohort members were all nominally healthy when sampled, although unrecorded immune exposures were likely present. The donor was CMV seronegative and belonged to the group of 320 or so seronegative cohort members. A peripheral blood sample was collected from each donor, and TCR beta sequencing was performed on peripheral blood mononuclear cells. Genomic DNA extraction from the blood cell samples was performed with the Qiagen DNeasy Blood Extraction Kit. Specimen: PBMCs. The TCR was taken from a woman aged 40 to 49 in good health and CMV-seronegative. Recombination joined TRBV10-2 with TRBJ2-7, with 9 bases in between that match TRBD2. The CDR3 reads CASRAGGGHEQYF. The DNA sequence is TGCGCCAGCAGGGCGGGGGGGGGCCACGAGCAGTACTTC.